The entry that follows covers one T cell receptor (beta chain) sequence. The record originates from a study of OX40 agonist ivuxolimab in advanced cancers. Overall study: Three partial responders included one hepatocellular carcinoma patient and two cutaneous melanoma patients.

Libraries were prepared by immunoSEQ multiplex PCR; TCRdb keeps only in-frame clonotypes and omits some of them. Here the sample spans tens of thousands of clones, 85% to 90% being singletons. CDR1 and CDR2 from the germline V gene are SGHNT and YYREEE (reference sequence). The CDR3 is 13 residues long. V was cut by 2 bases and J by 5 bases, with 10 bases left in between. The source material was CD4+ or CD8+ T cells sorted from blood, sampled in a trial of the OX40 agonist ivuxolimab. The clonotype originates from an adult with an advanced solid tumor such as melanoma, head and neck, liver or kidney cancer. The V gene is TRBV5-4, the J gene TRBJ2-5; D is perhaps TRBD2 (7 bases). The CDR3: CASSLGGGETQYF. The CDR3, as DNA: TGTGCCAGCAGCTTAGGGGGAGGGGAGACCCAGTACTTC.